The 15 T cell receptor beta chains below all came from one sample that was sequenced in a study of T cell changes during pregnancy in multiple sclerosis. Only in-frame clones appear in the TCRdb table, and some are missing; sequencing was by immunoSEQ multiplex PCR. The repertoire holds 70,000 or so clones, with approximately 91% as singletons. The sample in question was peripheral blood, obtained in the third trimester of pregnancy. Receptors originate from a female donor with multiple sclerosis, enrolled in a pregnancy study.

The chain recombines TRBV2 with TRBJ2-1, with 10 nucleotides matching TRBD1. Germline V gives CDR1 SNHLY, CDR2 FYNNEI. V trimming: 5 bases; J trimming: 7 bases; junction bases outside the gene matches: 11. The CDR3 runs 16 residues. CDR3: CASSHLPGQGSNEQFF. Written as DNA, the CDR3 is TGTGCCAGCAGTCACCTTCCGGGACAGGGGAGTAATGAGCAGTTCTTC.

The V and J genes are TRBV5-1 and TRBJ2-3, with a tentative D call TRBD1 (5 bases). The CDR3 extends over 16 amino acids. Deletions cut 4 bases from V and 1 base from J, with 16 bases between. Germline V gene sequence: CDR1 SGHRS, CDR2 YFSETQ. The CDR3 loop reads CASSPWRQTRTDTQYF. The CDR3 nucleotides are TGCGCCAGCAGCCCGTGGAGACAGACCCGCACAGATACGCAGTATTTT.

This clone was counted a few times. This sequence joins TRBV6-1 and TRBJ2-3; 7 positions match TRBD2. V gave up 1 base and J gave up 4 bases; unmatched junction bases: 5. Germline loops: CDR1 MNHNS, CDR2 SASEGT. This CDR3 region has 15 residues. The CDR3, as DNA: TGTGCCAGCAGTGAAGGCGGGGGAGGCGCAGATACGCAGTATTTT. Translating gives CASSEGGGGADTQYF.

The V call is TRBV5-1, the J call TRBJ2-7; TRBD1 agrees at 7 bases. The CDR3 consists of 14 residues. With V trimmed by 0 bases and J by 4 bases, 4 bases remained unmatched. The germline CDR1 and CDR2 sequences are SGHRS and YFSETQ. The CDR3, as DNA: TGCGCCAGCAGCTTGGCACAGGGGCCGTACGAGCAGTACTTC. Its translation is CASSLAQGPYEQYF.

This CDR3 reads CAISKPPTGDNEQFF. The CDR3 nucleotides are TGTGCCATCAGTAAACCCCCGACAGGGGACAATGAGCAGTTCTTC. The V and J genes are TRBV10-3 and TRBJ2-1; 8 bases match TRBD1. Losses at the gene ends were 5 bases for V and 5 bases for J; bases not matched to a gene: 8. Germline-derived CDR1 and CDR2 are ENHRY and SYGVKD. CDR3 length: 15 amino acids.

The J gene is TRBJ2-6, the V gene TRBV18, with TRBD1 matching over 9 bases. The CDR3 runs to 18 residues. In germline, CDR1 is KGHSH, CDR2 LQKENI. V lost 5 bases to trimming and J lost 2 bases; unmatched junction nucleotides: 10. The CDR3 region is CASSINSGTGTGANVLTF. CDR3 nucleotide sequence: TGTGCCAGCTCAATAAACTCCGGGACAGGGACTGGGGCCAACGTCCTGACTTTC.

The chain is built from TRBV7-2 and TRBJ1-6, with D maybe TRBD1 (5 bases). The CDR3 has 14 amino acids. The V end was cut by 5 bases, the J end by 6 bases, with 11 bases between. Germline CDR1 reads SGHTA; CDR2 reads FQGNSA. The CDR3 nucleotides are TGTGCCAGCAGCCCGGGGGTCTTTAATTCACCCCTCCACTTT. Translation: CASSPGVFNSPLHF.

The V and J genes are TRBV7-9 and TRBJ1-1; perhaps TRBD1 as D (6 bases). CDR3 size: 15 residues. Germline lookup yields CDR1 SEHNR and CDR2 FQNEAQ (reference sequence). The V and J ends lost 2 bases and 3 bases respectively, with 13 bases between them. The DNA of the CDR3 is TGTGCCAGCAGCTTATGGGCAGGGGAAGACACTGAAGCTTTCTTT. Its protein is CASSLWAGEDTEAFF.

J is TRBJ2-2 and V is TRBV14; the D gene is possibly TRBD1 (5 bases). Germline CDR1 reads SGHDN; CDR2 reads FVKESK. V lost 1 base and J lost 1, with 10 bases in between. The CDR3 contains 16 residues. The DNA for the CDR3 is TGTGCCAGCAGCCAAGTCAGGGCGATGAACACCGGGGAGCTGTTTTTT. It specifies CASSQVRAMNTGELFF.

As concerns this clone: The sample contains more than one DNA sequence encoding this CDR3. CDR3 residues: CAWSRQGDQPQHF. The CDR3 DNA is TGTGCCTGGAGTAGACAGGGCGATCAGCCCCAGCATTTT. The chain carries TRBV30 and TRBJ1-5; TRBD1 aligns across 7 bases. CDR1 is GTSNPN and CDR2 is SVGIG in the germline V gene (reference sequence). This CDR3 has 13 amino acids. V gave up 2 bases and J gave up 5 bases; unmatched junction bases: 3.

The rearrangement joins TRBV6-6 to TRBJ2-7, with 9 bases that match TRBD1. Per germline, CDR1 MNHNY and CDR2 SVGAGI (reference sequence). The ends lost 7 bases at V and 6 bases at J; junction bases unmatched: 10. The CDR3 has 14 residues. CDR3 bases: TGTGCCAGCACATTTTTGGGACAGGGATCCGAGCAGTACTTC. Translation gives CASTFLGQGSEQYF.

V and J are TRBV7-9 and TRBJ1-1, with D tentatively TRBD1 (5 bases). The CDR3 has 13 amino acids. CDR1 is SEHNR and CDR2 is FQNEAQ in the germline V gene (reference sequence). With 5 bases removed from V and 1 base from J, the gap between germline ends came to 8 bases. Here the CDR3 reads CASSVGQNTEAFF. The DNA for the CDR3 is TGTGCCAGCAGCGTAGGACAGAACACTGAAGCTTTCTTT.

This clone turned up a few times. V usage is TRBV7-8 and J usage is TRBJ1-2; no reliable D call. Germline values: CDR1 SGHVS, CDR2 FQNEAQ. V was trimmed by 2 bases and J by 6 bases, leaving 25 bases between them. This CDR3 comprises 18 residues. CDR3 nucleotide sequence: TGTGCCAGCAGCTTACCCGCGGGTGCCCTACAGACAAGCAATGGCTACACCTTC. It encodes CASSLPAGALQTSNGYTF.

The chain carries TRBV5-1 and TRBJ1-2, with TRBD1 matching 10 bases. The V gene's germline CDR1 is SGHRS and CDR2 YFSETQ. CDR3 size: 13 residues. V gave up 4 bases and J gave up 8 bases; unmatched junction bases: 5. The CDR3 sequence: CASSLTTGGGYTF. CDR3 DNA sequence: TGCGCCAGCAGCCTAACGACAGGGGGCGGCTACACCTTC.

To note about this clone: A read error may account for a junction end that differs from germline. The same CDR3 also results from other DNA sequences found in this sample. The rearrangement uses TRBV4-3 and TRBJ1-1; perhaps TRBD1 as D (6 bases). Germline V CDR1 and CDR2: LGHNA, YSLEER. This CDR3 is 13 amino acids long. CDR3 in DNA: TGCGCTAGCAGCCTTGGACAGCAAGTTGAAGCTTTCTTT. Residues: CASSLGQQVEAFF.